This TCR beta chain was profiled in a study of T cells in Graves' hyperthyroidism and ophthalmopathy. This clonotype was observed many times. Amplification targeted TCR beta CDR3 regions from RNA transcripts. Carried out on the TCR CDR3, a first-round RT-PCR used the HTBI primer set. TCRdb processed the multiplex PCR reads anew with MiXCR; each CDR3 protein has one entry. The table shows hundreds of thousands of distinct CDR3 sequences, with over 40% occurring only once. This receptor was obtained from an adult man with Graves' disease, either hyperthyroidism or ophthalmopathy (not recorded which). The sample consisted of peripheral blood or thyroid tissue (not recorded which).

As DNA, the CDR3 is TGTGCCACCAGCAGAGTCAGAACTCCGGATGAAAAACTGTTTTTT. It is translated as CATSRVRTPDEKLFF. J is TRBJ1-4 and V is TRBV15; the D is unclear. There are 15 residues in the CDR3. Germline V CDR1 and CDR2: LNHNV, YYDKDF (reference sequence). V lost 1 base and J 6 bases, leaving 12 bases between the germline ends. Full variable domain (rest looked up from reference TRBV15 and TRBJ1-4): DAMVIQNPRYQVTQFGKPVTLSCSQTLNHNVMYWYQQKSSQAPKLLFHYYDKDFNNEADTPDNFQSRRPNTSFCFLDIRSPGLGDTAMYLCATSRVRTPDEKLFFGSGTQLSVL.